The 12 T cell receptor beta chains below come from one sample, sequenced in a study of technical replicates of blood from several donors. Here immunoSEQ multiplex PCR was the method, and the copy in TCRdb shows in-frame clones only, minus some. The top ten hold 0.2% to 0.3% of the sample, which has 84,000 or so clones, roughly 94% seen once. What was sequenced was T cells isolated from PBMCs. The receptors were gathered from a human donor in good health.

The CDR3 region is CASCPGGGGETQYF. The CDR3, as DNA: TGTGCCAGCTGTCCGGGTGGGGGGGGAGAGACCCAGTACTTC. V and J are TRBV7-9 and TRBJ2-5; 7 bases line up with TRBD2. The CDR3 has 14 residues. J lost 4 bases, V lost 8 bases, and 10 bases had no gene match. Germline CDR1 and CDR2: SEHNR and FQNEAQ (reference sequence).

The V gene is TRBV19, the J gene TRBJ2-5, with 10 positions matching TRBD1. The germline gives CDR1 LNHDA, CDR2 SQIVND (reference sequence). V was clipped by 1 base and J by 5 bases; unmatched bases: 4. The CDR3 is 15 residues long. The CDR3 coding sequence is TGTGCCAGTAGTATAGGGGACAGGGGTTACGAGACCCAGTACTTC. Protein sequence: CASSIGDRGYETQYF. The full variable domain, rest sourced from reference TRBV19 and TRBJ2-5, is DGGITQSPKYLFRKEGQNVTLSCEQNLNHDAMYWYRQDPGQGLRLIYYSQIVNDFQKGDIAEGYSVSREKKESFPLTVTSAQKNPTAFYLCASSIGDRGYETQYFGPGTRLLVL.

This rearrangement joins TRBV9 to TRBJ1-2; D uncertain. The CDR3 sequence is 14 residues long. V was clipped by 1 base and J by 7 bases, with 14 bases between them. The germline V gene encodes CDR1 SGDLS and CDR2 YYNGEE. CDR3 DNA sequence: TGTGCCAGCAGCGTAAGGCCGGGGAAGGGTGGCTACACCTTC. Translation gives CASSVRPGKGGYTF.

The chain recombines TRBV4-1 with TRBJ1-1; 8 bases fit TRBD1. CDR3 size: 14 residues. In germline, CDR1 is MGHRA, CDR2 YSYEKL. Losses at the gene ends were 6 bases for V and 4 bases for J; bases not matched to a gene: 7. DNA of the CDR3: TGCGCCAGCAGACGGACAGGGATTGGCACTGAAGCTTTCTTT. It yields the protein CASRRTGIGTEAFF.

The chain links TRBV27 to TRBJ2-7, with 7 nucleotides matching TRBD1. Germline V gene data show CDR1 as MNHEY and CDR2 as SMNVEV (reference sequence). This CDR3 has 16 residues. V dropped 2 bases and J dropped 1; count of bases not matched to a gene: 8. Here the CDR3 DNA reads TGTGCCAGCAGTTTAACAGGGGTCCACCTTTCCTACGAGCAGTACTTC. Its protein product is CASSLTGVHLSYEQYF.

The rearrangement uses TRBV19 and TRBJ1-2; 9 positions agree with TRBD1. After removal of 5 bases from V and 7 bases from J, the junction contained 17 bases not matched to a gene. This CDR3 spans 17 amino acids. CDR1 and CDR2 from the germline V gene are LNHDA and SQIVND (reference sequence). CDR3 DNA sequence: TGTGCCAGTAGTCCATGGGACAGGGAAGAGGGGGTGCCTGGCTACACCTTC. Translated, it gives CASSPWDREEGVPGYTF.

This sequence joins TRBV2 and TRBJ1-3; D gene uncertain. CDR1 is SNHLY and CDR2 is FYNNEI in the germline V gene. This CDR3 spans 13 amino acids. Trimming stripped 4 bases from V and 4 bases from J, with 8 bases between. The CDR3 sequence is CASSVEMGNTIYF. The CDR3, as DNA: TGTGCCAGCAGTGTAGAGATGGGAAACACCATATATTTT.

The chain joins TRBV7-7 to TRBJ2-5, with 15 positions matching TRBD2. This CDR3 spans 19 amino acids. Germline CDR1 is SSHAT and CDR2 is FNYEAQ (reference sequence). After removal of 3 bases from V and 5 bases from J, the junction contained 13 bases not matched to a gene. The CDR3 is CASSLDQPGLAGGRETQYF. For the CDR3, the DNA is TGTGCCAGCAGCTTGGATCAGCCGGGACTAGCGGGAGGAAGGGAGACCCAGTACTTC.

The CDR3 loop is CSVVGAPGGYYEQYF. CDR3 bases: TGCAGCGTTGTGGGGGCTCCAGGGGGCTACTACGAGCAGTACTTC. The J gene is TRBJ2-7, the V gene TRBV29-1, with 8 nucleotides matching TRBD1. V lost 4 bases to trimming and J lost 3 bases; unmatched junction nucleotides: 11. The germline CDR1 and CDR2 sequences are SQVTM and ANQGSEA. CDR3 size: 15 residues.

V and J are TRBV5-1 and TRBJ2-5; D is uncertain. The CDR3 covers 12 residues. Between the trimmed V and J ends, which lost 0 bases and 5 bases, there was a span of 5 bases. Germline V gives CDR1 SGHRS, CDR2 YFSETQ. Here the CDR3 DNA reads TGCGCCAGCAGCTTGGCCATGGAGACCCAGTACTTC. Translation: CASSLAMETQYF.

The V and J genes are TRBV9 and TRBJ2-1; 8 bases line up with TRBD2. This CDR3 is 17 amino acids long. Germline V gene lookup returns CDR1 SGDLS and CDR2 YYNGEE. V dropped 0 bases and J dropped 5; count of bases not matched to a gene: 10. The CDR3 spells CASSVGGLGPLNNEQFF. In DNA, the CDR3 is TGTGCCAGCAGCGTAGGGGGACTAGGCCCTTTAAACAATGAGCAGTTCTTC.

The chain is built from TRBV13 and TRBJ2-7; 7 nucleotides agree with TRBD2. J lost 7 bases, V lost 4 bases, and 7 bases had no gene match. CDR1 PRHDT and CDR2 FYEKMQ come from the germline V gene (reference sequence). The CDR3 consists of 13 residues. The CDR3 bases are TGTGCCAGCAGCTCCCGACTAGCTCGGGAGCAGTACTTC. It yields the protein CASSSRLAREQYF.